These 8 T cell receptor beta chains originate from one sample sequenced in a study of T cell changes during pregnancy in multiple sclerosis. Clones were sequenced by immunoSEQ multiplex PCR, and TCRdb holds only the in-frame ones, with some missing. The table has approximately 35,000 clones, roughly 90% seen once. Material: CD4+ T cells from peripheral blood mononuclear cells, obtained in the second trimester of pregnancy. The receptor set was obtained from a female donor in good health, enrolled as a control in a pregnancy study.

The chain joins TRBV11-3 to TRBJ1-2, with 9 bases lining up with TRBD1. The CDR3 runs 14 residues. After removal of 5 bases from V and 7 bases from J, the junction contained 8 bases not matched to a gene. Germline loops: CDR1 SGHNT, CDR2 YENEEA. CDR3 region: CASSPTQGALGYTF. DNA for the CDR3: TGTGCCAGCAGCCCAACACAGGGGGCGCTTGGCTACACCTTC.

This sequence joins TRBV27 and TRBJ1-2; tentative D call: TRBD1 (5 bases). Germline V CDR1 and CDR2: MNHEY, SMNVEV (reference sequence). The CDR3 is made up of 15 amino acids. V was trimmed by 0 bases and J by 6 bases, leaving 14 bases between them. The CDR3 DNA sequence: TGTGCCAGCAGTTTATCGTCAGGGATTTATGATGGCTACACCTTC. The encoded protein is CASSLSSGIYDGYTF.

The chain recombines TRBV7-2 with TRBJ2-1, with no clear D. Per germline, CDR1 SGHTA and CDR2 FQGNSA. The CDR3 consists of 15 residues. The germline V and J ends were trimmed by 3 bases and 3 bases, with 12 bases remaining between them. CDR3 residues: CASSFLQGGYNEQFF. In DNA, the CDR3 is TGTGCCAGCAGCTTCCTACAAGGCGGCTACAATGAGCAGTTCTTC.

This chain links TRBV6-4 with TRBJ1-2, with TRBD1 identical over 8 bases. V trimming: 6 bases; J trimming: 6 bases; junction bases outside the gene matches: 12. The CDR3 runs to 15 residues. Germline CDR1 reads MRHNA; CDR2 reads SNTAGT. The CDR3 DNA is TGTGCCAGCAGAGCAGGACAGGGAGGAATTGATGGCTACACCTTC. This codes for CASRAGQGGIDGYTF.

This sequence joins TRBV30 and TRBJ1-2; D is possibly TRBD1 (6 bases). Per the germline V gene, CDR1 is GTSNPN and CDR2 is SVGIG (reference sequence). This CDR3 has 13 amino acids. Trimming removed 2 bases at V and 7 bases at J, with 14 bases between. In DNA form, the CDR3 reads TGTGCCTGGAGTTTCCGGGACAAAGGTGGCTACACCTTC. As protein: CAWSFRDKGGYTF.

This clone was detected once. The chain combines TRBV9 with TRBJ2-3; 9 bases are shared with TRBD2. V shed 5 bases and J 2 bases; nucleotides not matched to a gene: 6. Germline CDR1 SGDLS, CDR2 YYNGEE. The CDR3 is 15 residues long. This CDR3 reads CASSKRGEHTDTQYF. The CDR3 bases are TGTGCCAGCAGTAAGCGGGGGGAACACACAGATACGCAGTATTTT.

V and J are TRBV2 and TRBJ2-7; TRBD2 agrees at 13 bases. The CDR3 consists of 14 residues. Germline values: CDR1 SNHLY, CDR2 FYNNEI. The junction had 5 bases not matched to a gene; V was cut back by 8 bases and J by 4 bases. CDR3 coding DNA: TGTGCCAGCGACGGGACTAGCGGGACATACGAGCAGTACTTC. Translated: CASDGTSGTYEQYF.

The chain recombines TRBV5-1 with TRBJ2-1; 8 bases are shared with TRBD1. Losses at the gene ends were 0 bases for V and 4 bases for J; bases not matched to a gene: 12. The CDR3 spans 18 residues. Germline V gives CDR1 SGHRS, CDR2 YFSETQ. CDR3 in DNA: TGCGCCAGCAGCTTGGCGGGGCAGGGGGCGAAAAATTACAATGAGCAGTTCTTC. Residues: CASSLAGQGAKNYNEQFF.